The 22 T cell receptor beta chains below were found in one sample sequenced in a study of CD8 T cells in ankylosing spondylitis. Each CDR3 protein is one row after TCRdb ran MiXCR on the 5' RACE reads. The sample yields about 160,000 distinct CDR3 sequences, roughly 44% seen once. The material sequenced was synovial fluid, either unsorted or a sorted T cell fraction (not recorded which). These receptors were collected from a male donor with ankylosing spondylitis.

This clonotype has a handful of counts. J is TRBJ2-7 and V is TRBV2; no clear D gene. There are 13 residues in the CDR3. Germline V gives CDR1 SNHLY, CDR2 FYNNEI. V lost 9 bases and J lost 6, with 18 bases in between. CDR3 residues: CASAWIPVVEQYF. For the CDR3, the DNA is TGTGCCAGTGCTTGGATCCCCGTAGTCGAGCAGTACTTC.

The chain combines TRBV20-1 with TRBJ2-5; TRBD2 matches at 7 bases. The germline V gene has CDR1 DFQATT and CDR2 SNEGSKA (reference sequence). CDR3 length equals 18 residues. V shed 1 base and J 5 bases; nucleotides not matched to a gene: 19. CDR3 residues: CSARVERLGEGPAETQYF. CDR3 bases: TGCAGTGCTAGAGTAGAAAGATTGGGGGAGGGCCCGGCGGAGACCCAGTACTTC.

The chain combines TRBV10-1 with TRBJ2-7; D uncertain. Germline V lookup: CDR1 WNHNN, CDR2 SYGVQD (reference sequence). CDR3 length: 13 amino acids. Trimming shortened V by 3 bases and J by 2 bases, and 8 bases separated the two germline ends. The CDR3 region has the DNA TGCGCCAGCAGTGACCACGGCACCTACGAGCAGTACTTC. Translating it yields CASSDHGTYEQYF.

This clonotype was counted between two and nine times. The genes are TRBV28 and TRBJ2-7; no definite D call. The germline V and J ends were trimmed by 4 bases and 0 bases, with 4 bases remaining between them. Per the germline V gene, CDR1 is MDHEN and CDR2 is SYDVKM. The CDR3 is made up of 12 amino acids. CDR3 sequence reads: CASSSRSYEQYF. For the CDR3, the DNA is TGTGCCAGCAGTTCACGCTCCTACGAGCAGTACTTC.

V and J are TRBV14 and TRBJ2-5, with a weak D call TRBD1 (5 bases). The V end was cut by 0 bases, the J end by 4 bases, with 24 bases between. Looked up from germline, CDR1 is SGHDN and CDR2 is FVKESK. The CDR3 contains 19 residues. CDR3 nucleotide sequence: TGTGCCAGCAGCCAAGATGGGGCCCTCCGAAGATCGGGTGGAGAGACCCAGTACTTC. It specifies CASSQDGALRRSGGETQYF.

The rearrangement joins TRBV4-1 to TRBJ1-1; 7 bases line up with TRBD1. The trim removed 1 base at V and 7 bases at J, leaving 9 bases unmatched. This CDR3 contains 15 residues. Germline V lookup: CDR1 MGHRA, CDR2 YSYEKL. For the CDR3, the DNA is TGCGCCAGCAGCCAAGCCCAGGGGGGTTTGGGTGAAGCTTTCTTT. This translates into CASSQAQGGLGEAFF.

This clonotype was detected a few times. This chain links TRBV9 with TRBJ2-1; 9 bases map to TRBD2. The CDR3 runs to 16 residues. Germline V lookup: CDR1 SGDLS, CDR2 YYNGEE. The junction had 8 bases not matched to a gene; V was cut back by 5 bases and J by 2 bases. Here the CDR3 reads CASRRGGLAPYNEQFF. As DNA, the CDR3 is TGTGCCAGCAGAAGAGGGGGACTAGCTCCCTACAATGAGCAGTTCTTC. The full variable domain, its missing parts supplied by reference TRBV9 and TRBJ2-1, is DSGVTQTPKHLITATGQRVTLRCSPRSGDLSVYWYQQSLDQGLQFLIQYYNGEERAKGNILERFSAQQFPDLHSELNLSSLELGDSALYFCASRRGGLAPYNEQFFGPGTRLTVL.

This clonotype was seen just once. The J gene is TRBJ2-3, the V gene TRBV12-3 or TRBV12-4, with TRBD2 matching over 11 bases. V dropped 5 bases and J dropped 1; count of bases not matched to a gene: 17. The CDR3 runs to 20 residues. The CDR3 loop reads CASSPIWGLADPWGTDTQYF. The CDR3, as DNA: TGTGCCAGCAGTCCCATATGGGGACTAGCGGACCCCTGGGGCACAGATACGCAGTATTTT.

This clonotype has a handful of counts. This chain links TRBV29-1 with TRBJ1-4; D is ambiguous. Trimming took 7 bases from V and 5 from J, leaving 14 bases between them. The CDR3 covers 13 residues. From germline, CDR1 is SQVTM and CDR2 ANQGSEA. CDR3 region: CSARRYINEKLFF. CDR3 DNA sequence: TGCAGCGCGCGAAGATACATCAATGAAAAACTGTTTTTT.

The chain links TRBV3-1 to TRBJ1-1; 7 bases are shared with TRBD1. The germline V gene encodes CDR1 LGHDT and CDR2 YNNKEL (reference sequence). The CDR3 is 16 residues long. V lost 4 bases and J lost 0; bases outside the gene matches: 8. The CDR3 nucleotides are TGTGCCAGCAGCCGCATACGGGGACAGTTGAACACTGAAGCTTTCTTT. It yields the protein CASSRIRGQLNTEAFF.

The V and J genes are TRBV28 and TRBJ1-5; no clear D. The CDR3 is 16 amino acids. Trimming took off 10 bases at V and 4 bases at J, with 23 bases between the two ends. Germline V CDR1 and CDR2: MDHEN, SYDVKM. The CDR3 bases are TGTGCCACCGACGATGGACGGGAGGTCTGGAATCAGCCCCAGCATTTT. This gives the protein CATDDGREVWNQPQHF.

V and J are TRBV5-1 and TRBJ1-5, with 7 nucleotides matching TRBD1. CDR1 and CDR2 (germline): SGHRS, YFSETQ. V lost 7 bases, J lost 5 bases, and 9 bases stayed unmatched. The CDR3 is 14 amino acids. For the CDR3, the DNA is TGCGCCAGCCGGCCCTCAGGGGGAGATCAGCCCCAGCATTTT. This codes for CASRPSGGDQPQHF.

This clonotype turned up a few times. The chain couples TRBV29-1 to TRBJ1-1; weak D call: TRBD1 (5 bases). This CDR3 has 12 residues. The V end was cut by 5 bases, the J end by 5 bases, with 12 bases between. Germline lookup yields CDR1 SQVTM and CDR2 ANQGSEA. The CDR3 spells CSVSAEGTEAFF. The CDR3 region has the DNA TGCAGCGTTTCCGCAGAGGGGACTGAAGCTTTCTTT.

This clonotype has more than one count but fewer than ten. The chain links TRBV19 to TRBJ1-4; 9 positions agree with TRBD1. Germline CDR1 is LNHDA and CDR2 is SQIVND (reference sequence). The CDR3 covers 14 residues. The trim removed 4 bases at V and 6 bases at J, leaving 3 bases unmatched. CDR3 amino acids: CASSTGQGYEKLFF. The CDR3 DNA reads as TGTGCCAGTAGTACGGGACAGGGATATGAAAAACTGTTTTTT. The full variable domain, rest sourced from reference TRBV19 and TRBJ1-4, is DGGITQSPKYLFRKEGQNVTLSCEQNLNHDAMYWYRQDPGQGLRLIYYSQIVNDFQKGDIAEGYSVSREKKESFPLTVTSAQKNPTAFYLCASSTGQGYEKLFFGSGTQLSVL.

The V call is TRBV19, the J call TRBJ2-7; perhaps D is TRBD1 or TRBD2 (6 bases each). This CDR3 is built from 14 residues. Germline CDR1 reads LNHDA; CDR2 reads SQIVND (reference sequence). V dropped 1 base and J dropped 4 bases, with 11 bases sitting between them. The CDR3 protein is CASSIGGGGYEQYF. DNA for the CDR3: TGTGCCAGTAGTATAGGAGGAGGGGGATACGAGCAGTACTTC.

The V call is TRBV20-1, the J call TRBJ1-2; D gene unclear. The V and J ends lost 6 bases and 4 bases respectively, with 18 bases between them. CDR1 and CDR2 from the germline V gene are DFQATT and SNEGSKA (reference sequence). CDR3 length: 14 residues. The DNA of the CDR3 is TGCAGTGCCCCTCTTCATCGGCAACCCTATGGCTACACCTTC. This encodes CSAPLHRQPYGYTF.

Comments on this clonotype: A clone one base away is much larger, so this may be a read error. The CDR3 does not end in the conserved phenylalanine or tryptophan, so this is likely a read error. This chain joins TRBV5-1 and TRBJ2-3, with 12 bases lining up with TRBD2. Trimming took 4 bases from V and 6 from J; bases not matched to a gene: 12. CDR1 and CDR2 (germline): SGHRS, YFSETQ. This CDR3 is built from 17 residues. The CDR3 reads CASSPRPSGRGKDTQYL. In nucleotides, the CDR3 is TGCGCCAGCAGCCCACGGCCTAGCGGGAGGGGTAAGGATACGCAGTATCTT.

The chain recombines TRBV7-2 with TRBJ2-3; no clear D gene. The germline V gene encodes CDR1 SGHTA and CDR2 FQGNSA. The CDR3 is 15 amino acids. Trimming pared 4 bases from V and 7 bases from J, leaving 18 bases between. CDR3 nucleotide sequence: TGTGCCAGCAGCTCCCGACCCACGACACCTTATACGCAGTATTTT. It specifies CASSSRPTTPYTQYF.

This clonotype has more than one count but fewer than ten. V gene TRBV2 combines with J gene TRBJ1-6; possibly TRBD1 for D (6 bases). Trimming removed 3 bases at V and 6 bases at J, with 15 bases between. Germline V gene sequence: CDR1 SNHLY, CDR2 FYNNEI. There are 16 residues in the CDR3. CDR3 bases: TGTGCCAGCAGTGATCGGGGGGGCATCCTTAATTCACCCCTCCACTTT. Its translation: CASSDRGGILNSPLHF.

The chain joins TRBV7-9 to TRBJ1-2; 9 bases map to TRBD1. CDR1 is SEHNR, CDR2 FQNEAQ, per germline (reference sequence). The length of the CDR3 is 16 residues. V lost 5 bases, J lost 8 bases, and 15 bases stayed unmatched. In nucleotides, the CDR3 is TGTGCCAGCAGCCTCCGGGACAGGGACTCTCTATGGGGCTACACCTTC. Protein sequence: CASSLRDRDSLWGYTF.

The rearrangement joins TRBV6-1 to TRBJ1-1; D gene uncertain. Germline-derived CDR1 and CDR2 are MNHNS and SASEGT. V lost 0 bases, J lost 0 bases, and 11 bases lay in between. There are 16 residues in the CDR3. The DNA for the CDR3 is TGTGCCAGCAGTGAAGCTTGGTCGTTCATGAACACTGAAGCTTTCTTT. Its translation is CASSEAWSFMNTEAFF.

This sequence joins TRBV20-1 and TRBJ1-2; the D gene is possibly TRBD1 (5 bases). There are 15 residues in the CDR3. In germline, CDR1 is DFQATT, CDR2 SNEGSKA (reference sequence). The CDR3 is CSTFLRDPRWDGYTF. The CDR3 coding sequence is TGCAGCACATTTCTCCGGGACCCCCGTTGGGATGGCTACACCTTC.